These T cell receptor beta chains were read from a single sample in a study of human thymus T cells. Here immunoSEQ multiplex PCR was the method, and the copy in TCRdb shows in-frame clones only, minus some. Among under 95,000 clones listed, over 85% were seen once. The sequenced sample was thymus tissue. Receptor source: a girl younger than two with a congenital heart defect but otherwise immunologically healthy. Both conserved end residues are part of each CDR3. The order of the fields is V gene, clone size, D gene, J gene, CDR3 DNA, CDR3 protein. The D gene is left open where the match is weak. Rows give clone size only sometimes, using once, few, many, or a class for an expanded clone.

TRBV29-1	-	-	TRBJ1-2	TGCAGCGTACCGGGACATCGGCACTATGGCTACACCTTC	CSVPGHRHYGYTF
TRBV6-1	-	-	TRBJ1-3	TGTGCCAGCACCGGCTTAGGGAACACCATATATTTT	CASTGLGNTIYF
TRBV7-3	-	-	TRBJ2-2	TGTGCCAGCAGCTTACGTGGCAGTTCGAACACCGGGGAGCTGTTTTTT	CASSLRGSSNTGELFF
TRBV15	-	-	TRBJ2-3	TGTGCCACCAGCGGGAACCAGGACAGTTATAGCACAGATACGCAGTATTTT	CATSGNQDSYSTDTQYF
TRBV28	-	TRBD1	TRBJ2-1	TGTGCCAGCAGTTCCCGACTGGGGACAGGGTCTAATGAGCAGTTCTTC	CASSSRLGTGSNEQFF
TRBV5-1	-	-	TRBJ1-1	TGCGCCAGCAGCTTGGTTCGAGGACACGACACTGAAGCTTTCTTT	CASSLVRGHDTEAFF
TRBV5-1	-	-	TRBJ1-5	TGCGCCAGCAGCTATCACAAGGGGCAGCCCCAGCATTTT	CASSYHKGQPQHF
TRBV28	-	-	TRBJ1-1	TGTGCCAGCAGCCCGGACAGTAAGAACACTGAAGCTTTCTTT	CASSPDSKNTEAFF
TRBV7-9	-	TRBD1	TRBJ2-3	TGTGCCAGCGACCCGGGACAGGGCACAGATACGCAGTATTTT	CASDPGQGTDTQYF
TRBV7-2	-	TRBD2	TRBJ2-1	TGTGCCAGCAGCTTAGATCGGAGCGGGAGGATATACAATGAGCAGTTCTTC	CASSLDRSGRIYNEQFF
TRBV10-2	-	-	TRBJ1-1	TGCGCCAGCAGTGAGTCCCGGGACGCGCCACTCTTGAAGGTCACTGAAGCTTTCTTT	CASSESRDAPLLKVTEAFF
TRBV18	-	-	TRBJ2-2	TGTGCCAGCTCACCAAAGTGGGGGCCATTCACCGGGGAGCTGTTTTTT	CASSPKWGPFTGELFF
TRBV4-1	-	TRBD2	TRBJ2-2	TGCGCCAGCAGCCGAGATAGCGGGAAGGACACCGGGGAGCTGTTTTTT	CASSRDSGKDTGELFF
TRBV5-1	-	-	TRBJ2-3	TGCGCCAGCAGCTTGCAGGGTACAGATACGCAGTATTTT	CASSLQGTDTQYF
TRBV5-8	-	TRBD1	TRBJ1-2	TGTGCCAGCAGCTCTGGACAGGGGGCCGGCTACACCTTC	CASSSGQGAGYTF
TRBV27	-	TRBD1	TRBJ1-1	TGTGCCAGCAGTCCCTTCCCCCGGACAGGGGATGTGAACACTGAAGCTTTCTTT	CASSPFPRTGDVNTEAFF
TRBV29-1	-	TRBD1	TRBJ1-1	TGCAGCGTGGTGGACAGGGGAGTTATTAACACTGAAGCTTTCTTT	CSVVDRGVINTEAFF
TRBV7-2	-	-	TRBJ2-4	TGTGCCAGCAGCCCCCCCCCGGCGAGGGCCAAAAACATTCAGTACTTC	CASSPPPARAKNIQYF
TRBV5-1	-	-	TRBJ2-5	TGCGCCAGCAGTCTAAGGAGGCAGCAGGGTACCCCTCCGGAGACCCAGTACTTC	CASSLRRQQGTPPETQYF
TRBV27	-	-	TRBJ1-4	TGTGCCAGCAGTTTAGGCATACCGAGGGGCCATGCAACTAATGAAAAACTGTTTTTT	CASSLGIPRGHATNEKLFF
TRBV27	once	-	TRBJ2-7	TGTGCCAGCAGCCCTGCCAGGACAAGCGAGCAGTACTTC	CASSPARTSEQYF
TRBV14	-	-	TRBJ2-5	TGTGCCAGCAGCCAAGATCGAGAGAAGGAGACCCAGTACTTC	CASSQDREKETQYF
TRBV20-1	-	-	TRBJ2-7	TGCAGTGCTAGAGATCGCTTCGAGCAGTACTTC	CSARDRFEQYF
TRBV25-1	-	TRBD2	TRBJ2-3	TGTGCCAGCAGTGCCAAGCGGGAGGGGGGTACGCAGTATTTT	CASSAKREGGTQYF
TRBV28	-	-	TRBJ2-7	TGTGCCAGCAGCCTTCGAGCCGGGACAATCTACGAGCAGTACTTC	CASSLRAGTIYEQYF
TRBV4-1	-	-	TRBJ1-4	TGCGCCAGCAGCCAGCAAGCCGGGACTGACCATAATAATGAAAAACTGTTTTTT	CASSQQAGTDHNNEKLFF
TRBV18	-	-	TRBJ2-5	TGTGCCAGCTCACCCCTCGTGCCAGCCCAGTACTTC	CASSPLVPAQYF
TRBV5-1	-	TRBD2	TRBJ2-3	TGCGCCAGCAGCTTGGGCGATGTAGCGGGGGCCCTTATGGAACGCACAGATACGCAGTATTTT	CASSLGDVAGALMERTDTQYF
TRBV4-3	-	-	TRBJ2-7	TGCGCCAGCAGCCAAGATCGTATCGGGGCCGCTAGCTCCTACGAGCAGTACTTC	CASSQDRIGAASSYEQYF
TRBV29-1	-	-	TRBJ2-1	TGCAGCGTTGAAGGGGGAGGACAGGTACACGATGAGCAGTTCTTC	CSVEGGGQVHDEQFF